The next 9 T cell receptor beta chains were all read from a single sample in a study of a mutant IDH1 vaccine in newly diagnosed glioma. Their specific antigens are unknown. Assay used: immunoSEQ multiplex PCR; TCRdb lists only in-frame clones, some missing. In the table there are 45,000 to 65,000 clones, 65% of which are singletons. Time point noted: week 47, end of study. Doses comprised 300 ug of mutant IDH1 20-mer peptide each, plus topical imiquimod. The material sequenced was peripheral blood mononuclear cells (PBMCs), taken from a glioma patient whose treatment included an IDH1 peptide vaccine. The receptors were sampled from a man aged 40-50 years with glioma. Some clones in this sample may be carry-over from other donors' samples.

The chain carries TRBV9 and TRBJ1-2; D ambiguous. Germline V gene lookup returns CDR1 SGDLS and CDR2 YYNGEE. The length of the CDR3 is 12 residues. Trimming shortened V by 3 bases and J by 8 bases, and 11 bases separated the two germline ends. CDR3 loop: CASSEGKGGYTF. CDR3 nucleotide sequence: TGTGCCAGCAGCGAGGGCAAGGGCGGCTACACCTTC.

The count of this clone is one. The rearrangement joins TRBV12-5 to TRBJ1-1; no clear D. The CDR3 contains 15 residues. Deletions cut 1 base from V and 3 bases from J, with 12 bases between. CDR1 and CDR2 (germline): LGHNT, FRNRAP. The CDR3 coding sequence is TGTGCTAGTGGTTTGGAGAGAGGGTTCGACACTGAAGCTTTCTTT. Its translation is CASGLERGFDTEAFF.

This clone was seen more than once but under ten times. The chain uses TRBV5-1 and TRBJ2-7; 10 nucleotides agree with TRBD1. Germline V gene lookup returns CDR1 SGHRS and CDR2 YFSETQ. The V gene end was trimmed by 2 bases and the J gene end by 7 bases; junction bases not matched to a gene: 9. This CDR3 is built from 15 residues. Here the CDR3 reads CASSLARDRGWEQYF. DNA for the CDR3: TGCGCCAGCAGCTTAGCCCGGGACAGGGGATGGGAGCAGTACTTC.

The rearrangement uses TRBV6-4 and TRBJ2-7; D possibly matches TRBD1 or TRBD2 (5 bases each). Germline V gives CDR1 MRHNA, CDR2 SNTAGT. CDR3 size: 17 residues. The V end lost 6 bases, the J end lost 4 bases, and 25 bases lay between the germline ends. CDR3 in DNA: TGTGCCAGCAGGGACGGGGCGAGGCCGGGCTATGATTACGAGCAGTACTTC. It specifies CASRDGARPGYDYEQYF.

This clone has just a few counts. The chain combines TRBV4-3 with TRBJ1-5, with D unclear. The CDR3 has 17 residues. Germline CDR1 reads LGHNA; CDR2 reads YSLEER. Trimming took 0 bases from V and 2 from J, leaving 14 bases between them. The DNA for the CDR3 is TGCGCCAGCAGCCAAGAACCATGGGGTTACGGCAATCAGCCCCAGCATTTT. It is translated as CASSQEPWGYGNQPQHF.

This rearrangement joins TRBV2 to TRBJ2-5; perhaps D is TRBD1 or TRBD2 (5 bases each). Trimming took 3 bases from V and 0 from J, leaving 8 bases between them. This CDR3 has 14 residues. Germline V CDR1 and CDR2: SNHLY, FYNNEI. The CDR3 reads CASSDWDDQETQYF. CDR3 coding DNA: TGTGCCAGCAGTGACTGGGACGACCAAGAGACCCAGTACTTC. The full variable domain, completed using reference TRBV2 and TRBJ2-5, is EPEVTQTPSHQVTQMGQEVILRCVPISNHLYFYWYRQILGQKVEFLVSFYNNEISEKSEIFDDQFSVERPDGSNFTLKIRSTKLEDSAMYFCASSDWDDQETQYFGPGTRLLVL.

Within the sample, this clone is medium-sized. The V and J genes are TRBV5-4 and TRBJ1-1; tentatively, D is TRBD1 (5 bases). V shed 4 bases and J shed 0 bases, with 13 bases lying between them. This CDR3 contains 15 residues. Germline values: CDR1 SGHNT, CDR2 YYREEE (reference sequence). In nucleotides, the CDR3 is TGTGCCAGCAGCAGAGGGTCAGGGTTGAACACTGAAGCTTTCTTT. As protein: CASSRGSGLNTEAFF.

The J gene is TRBJ2-7, the V gene TRBV15, with D uncertain. The CDR3 extends over 13 amino acids. Looked up from germline, CDR1 is LNHNV and CDR2 is YYDKDF (reference sequence). V dropped 5 bases and J dropped 6 bases, with 14 bases sitting between them. CDR3 bases: TGTGCCACCAGCGTGGACCGCTGGGGCGAGCAGTACTTC. Amino acid sequence: CATSVDRWGEQYF.

The chain employs TRBV29-1 and TRBJ1-4; D may be TRBD1 (6 bases). Trimming stripped 7 bases from V and 1 base from J, with 13 bases between. The germline V gene encodes CDR1 SQVTM and CDR2 ANQGSEA. The CDR3 contains 14 residues. The CDR3 loop reads CSALGDKTNEKLFF. CDR3 coding DNA: TGCAGCGCTCTAGGGGACAAAACTAATGAAAAACTGTTTTTT. Complete variable domain (other parts from reference TRBV29-1 and TRBJ1-4): SAVISQKPSRDICQRGTSLTIQCQVDSQVTMMFWYRQQPGQSLTLIATANQGSEATYESGFVIDKFPISRPNLTFSTLTVSNMSPEDSSIYLCSALGDKTNEKLFFGSGTQLSVL.